The 27 T cell receptor beta chains below were found in one sample sequenced in a study of somatic mutations in cytotoxic T cells in rheumatoid arthritis. Measured with immunoSEQ multiplex PCR; TCRdb has only the in-frame clones, and not every one. The sample contains roughly 10,000 clones, approximately 80% of which appear only once. The sample was CD8+ T cells sorted from blood. These receptors originate from an adult with rheumatoid arthritis.

The rearrangement links TRBV4-3 to TRBJ2-5, with 7 bases that match TRBD1. The length of the CDR3 is 18 residues. Trimming at V came to 2 bases and at J to 2 bases, leaving 14 bases not matched to a gene. CDR1 is LGHNA and CDR2 is YSLEER in the germline V gene. CDR3: CASSQNHRGQRRQETQYF. CDR3 sequence (DNA): TGCGCCAGCAGCCAAAATCACAGGGGTCAGCGGAGGCAAGAGACCCAGTACTTC.

The gene calls are TRBV10-3 and TRBJ2-7; D ambiguous. V lost 7 bases and J lost 1, with 11 bases in between. Germline values: CDR1 ENHRY, CDR2 SYGVKD. The CDR3 has 13 amino acids. The CDR3 loop reads CAIMSGLSYEQYF. In DNA form, the CDR3 reads TGTGCCATCATGTCGGGCCTATCCTACGAGCAGTACTTC.

This clone rates as large. This chain links TRBV7-9 with TRBJ1-1; D remains unclear. Trimming pared 0 bases from V and 0 bases from J, leaving 8 bases between. The germline CDR1 and CDR2 sequences are SEHNR and FQNEAQ (reference sequence). CDR3 length: 15 amino acids. CDR3 region: CASSLAGFMNTEAFF. The CDR3 nucleotides are TGTGCCAGCAGCTTAGCCGGATTTATGAACACTGAAGCTTTCTTT.

This clone has a single count. The rearrangement uses TRBV7-8 and TRBJ2-5; TRBD2 aligns across 7 bases. The germline V gene encodes CDR1 SGHVS and CDR2 FQNEAQ. Losses at the gene ends were 1 base for V and 6 bases for J; bases not matched to a gene: 8. The CDR3 contains 15 residues. The CDR3: CASSLDRGEGKTQYF. CDR3 sequence (DNA): TGTGCCAGCAGCTTAGATCGGGGGGAGGGGAAGACCCAGTACTTC.

The gene calls are TRBV7-2 and TRBJ2-1; TRBD2 aligns across 10 bases. J lost 5 bases, V lost 5 bases, and 6 bases had no gene match. Germline loops: CDR1 SGHTA, CDR2 FQGNSA. This CDR3 contains 15 residues. The CDR3 spells CASSRTSGAHNEQFF. The CDR3 DNA follows: TGTGCCAGCAGCAGAACTAGCGGGGCTCACAATGAGCAGTTCTTC. The whole variable domain, remainder taken from reference TRBV7-2 and TRBJ2-1, is GAGVSQSPSNKVTEKGKDVELRCDPISGHTALYWYRQSLGQGLEFLIYFQGNSAPDKSGLPSDRFSAERTGGSVSTLTIQRTQQEDSAVYLCASSRTSGAHNEQFFGPGTRLTVL.

The chain combines TRBV7-8 with TRBJ2-2, with 8 positions matching TRBD1. CDR1 is SGHVS, CDR2 FQNEAQ, per germline. V lost 1 base to trimming and J lost 3 bases; unmatched junction nucleotides: 7. The CDR3 is 17 amino acids. The CDR3 region is CASSLGGQGAYTGELFF. The CDR3 DNA follows: TGTGCCAGCAGCTTAGGGGGTCAGGGGGCATACACCGGGGAGCTGTTTTTT.

In its sample, this clone was seen a few times. The gene calls are TRBV2 and TRBJ2-5, with D tentatively TRBD2 (5 bases). The germline V gene encodes CDR1 SNHLY and CDR2 FYNNEI. Trimming took 7 bases from V and 9 from J, leaving 9 bases between them. This CDR3 spans 10 amino acids. The CDR3 spells CASTGLSQYF. The CDR3 nucleotides are TGTGCCAGCACTGGACTGTCCCAGTACTTC.

This chain links TRBV4-2 with TRBJ1-2; TRBD1 might be the D (6 bases). The CDR3 length is 17 residues. Germline V gene sequence: CDR1 LGHNA, CDR2 YNFKEQ. V lost 2 bases, J lost 0 bases, and 16 bases lay in between. CDR3 nucleotides: TGTGCCAGCAGCCAACAGATACGGACAGCCTCTAACTATGGCTACACCTTC. It translates to CASSQQIRTASNYGYTF.

This clone appeared once. This sequence joins TRBV27 and TRBJ1-5; no clear D. Germline CDR1 and CDR2: MNHEY and SMNVEV (reference sequence). The V and J ends lost 9 bases and 1 base respectively, with 10 bases between them. This CDR3 has 13 residues. CDR3 residues: CASSPESNQPQHF. In DNA, the CDR3 is TGTGCCAGTTCTCCGGAGAGCAATCAGCCCCAGCATTTT.

The chain recombines TRBV28 with TRBJ2-3, with 7 bases aligning to TRBD1. V shed 6 bases, J shed 0 bases, and the junction held 6 bases outside the gene matches. The CDR3 has 15 residues. CDR1 MDHEN and CDR2 SYDVKM come from the germline V gene. The CDR3 protein is CASRPTGASTDTQYF. The CDR3 nucleotides read TGTGCCAGCAGGCCTACAGGGGCAAGCACAGATACGCAGTATTTT.

This clone was seen a few times. The chain has TRBV7-9 and TRBJ2-7; TRBD1 agrees at 7 bases. The germline V gene encodes CDR1 SEHNR and CDR2 FQNEAQ (reference sequence). V lost 4 bases, J lost 5 bases, and 5 bases stayed unmatched. CDR3 length: 13 residues. The CDR3 nucleotides are TGTGCCAGCAGCTCACCCCAGGGGGACGAGCAGTACTTC. Translation: CASSSPQGDEQYF.

The chain uses TRBV7-9 and TRBJ2-3, with D maybe TRBD1 (8 bases). Trimming removed 8 bases at V and 0 bases at J, with 15 bases between. Germline CDR1 and CDR2: SEHNR and FQNEAQ (reference sequence). This CDR3 comprises 15 residues. The CDR3 loop reads CASGEGDRSTDTQYF. CDR3 in DNA: TGTGCCAGCGGGGAGGGGGACAGGAGCACAGATACGCAGTATTTT.

The rearrangement joins TRBV28 to TRBJ2-7, with 9 bases identical to TRBD1. Germline V lookup: CDR1 MDHEN, CDR2 SYDVKM. V lost 11 bases to trimming and J lost 6 bases; unmatched junction nucleotides: 8. This CDR3 region has 12 residues. CDR3 DNA sequence: TGTGCCGCTGGGACAGGGATAGGCGAGCAGTACTTC. Residues: CAAGTGIGEQYF.

This clone was seen a handful of times. This chain connects TRBV5-5 to TRBJ2-7, with 9 bases aligning to TRBD1. The CDR3 loop spans 13 amino acids. Germline V gene sequence: CDR1 SGHKS, CDR2 YYEKEE (reference sequence). J was trimmed by 6 bases and V by 3 bases; bases with no gene match: 4. The CDR3 loop is CASSSDRGAEQYF. The DNA of the CDR3 is TGTGCCAGCAGCTCCGACAGGGGGGCCGAGCAGTACTTC.

The chain carries TRBV4-3 and TRBJ2-5; no reliable D call. The CDR3 sequence is 14 residues long. Germline CDR1 is LGHNA and CDR2 is YSLEER. V was trimmed by 0 bases and J by 7 bases, leaving 12 bases between them. CDR3 nucleotide sequence: TGCGCCAGCAGCCAAGATCGGCTGGGAAGGACCCAGTACTTC. Its translation is CASSQDRLGRTQYF.

This clone was observed a single time. The chain combines TRBV7-9 with TRBJ2-1; no clear D. Trimming stripped 11 bases from V and 0 bases from J, with 11 bases between. The germline CDR1 and CDR2 sequences are SEHNR and FQNEAQ (reference sequence). The CDR3 spans 13 residues. CDR3 DNA: TGTGCCCTTGGACGAAGCTCCTACAATGAGCAGTTCTTC. Translated: CALGRSSYNEQFF.

The chain links TRBV6-6 to TRBJ2-1, with 9 positions matching TRBD2. Germline CDR1 reads MNHNY; CDR2 reads SVGAGI (reference sequence). The CDR3 extends over 15 amino acids. The ends lost 5 bases at V and 3 bases at J; junction bases unmatched: 5. CDR3 in DNA: TGTGCCAGCAGTAAAATAGCGGGGGACTACAATGAGCAGTTCTTC. Translated, it gives CASSKIAGDYNEQFF.

The CDR3 loop reads CASSAMGFNEQFF. The CDR3 bases are TGCGCCAGCAGCGCGATGGGTTTCAATGAGCAGTTCTTC. V gene TRBV5-1 combines with J gene TRBJ2-1; D uncertain. The V gene's germline CDR1 is SGHRS and CDR2 YFSETQ. Trimming stripped 4 bases from V and 6 bases from J, with 11 bases between. The CDR3 length is 13 residues.

The chain uses TRBV28 and TRBJ2-1; D gene ambiguous. Trimming pared 2 bases from V and 0 bases from J, leaving 23 bases between. CDR1 and CDR2 from the germline V gene are MDHEN and SYDVKM. The CDR3 runs to 20 residues. The CDR3 DNA is TGTGCCAGCAGTTTACCCCGAGCAGTTCGTGGCAGGAGCTCCTACAATGAGCAGTTCTTC. Translating it yields CASSLPRAVRGRSSYNEQFF. The full variable domain, with the rest looked up from reference TRBV28 and TRBJ2-1, is DVKVTQSSRYLVKRTGEKVFLECVQDMDHENMFWYRQDPGLGLRLIYFSYDVKMKEKGDIPEGYSVSREKKERFSLILESASTNQTSMYLCASSLPRAVRGRSSYNEQFFGPGTRLTVL.

V gene TRBV19 combines with J gene TRBJ1-2, with 7 bases matching TRBD1. The CDR3 spans 18 residues. CDR1 and CDR2 (germline): LNHDA, SQIVND (reference sequence). Losses at the gene ends were 7 bases for V and 4 bases for J; bases not matched to a gene: 21. The CDR3 sequence: CASTYGPHTGTEGYGYTF. For the CDR3, the DNA is TGTGCCAGTACCTATGGCCCCCACACCGGGACAGAAGGCTATGGCTACACCTTC.

The gene calls are TRBV13 and TRBJ2-2; D not resolved. This CDR3 contains 13 residues. The germline V and J ends were trimmed by 6 bases and 5 bases, with 10 bases remaining between them. In germline, CDR1 is PRHDT, CDR2 FYEKMQ (reference sequence). The DNA for the CDR3 is TGTGCCAGCAGTCGCACCTATACCGGGGAGCTGTTTTTT. Translating gives CASSRTYTGELFF.

This clone came up a few times. V gene TRBV28 combines with J gene TRBJ1-5, with D maybe TRBD1 (6 bases). CDR1 is MDHEN and CDR2 is SYDVKM in the germline V gene. V dropped 2 bases and J dropped 4 bases, with 15 bases sitting between them. The CDR3 is made up of 16 amino acids. The CDR3 sequence is CASSLGGQILNQPQHF. Written as DNA, the CDR3 is TGTGCCAGCAGTTTAGGGGGGCAGATACTTAATCAGCCCCAGCATTTT.

The chain links TRBV30 to TRBJ2-7; the match to TRBD2 covers 7 bases. Per germline, CDR1 GTSNPN and CDR2 SVGIG (reference sequence). The CDR3 runs 12 residues. V shed 4 bases, J shed 4 bases, and the junction held 4 bases outside the gene matches. CDR3 nucleotide sequence: TGTGCCTGGACCCCGGGGGGTTACGAGCAGTACTTC. Translated, it gives CAWTPGGYEQYF.

This clone was found a few times. The rearrangement joins TRBV2 to TRBJ1-5; a possible D gene is TRBD1 (5 bases). This CDR3 comprises 12 residues. Germline lookup yields CDR1 SNHLY and CDR2 FYNNEI. Trimming cost V 9 bases and J 3 bases, with 9 bases left between them. CDR3 in DNA: TGTGCCAGTGGGGGGATCAATCAGCCCCAGCATTTT. Translated: CASGGINQPQHF.

V is TRBV25-1 and J is TRBJ1-5; a weak D match, TRBD1 (5 bases). Trimming removed 9 bases from V and 7 bases from J, with 16 bases in between. The V gene's germline CDR1 is MGHDK and CDR2 SYGVNS. The CDR3 runs to 13 residues. Written as DNA, the CDR3 is TGTGCCAGTTCGGGGGGGGTGGGGCAGCCCCAGCATTTT. Its protein product is CASSGGVGQPQHF.

CDR3: CASSPGPGWAVYEQYF. The CDR3 DNA follows: TGTGCCAGCAGCCCGGGGCCGGGTTGGGCTGTCTACGAGCAGTACTTC. The rearrangement joins TRBV7-9 to TRBJ2-7; TRBD1 or TRBD2 may be the D gene (5 bases each). Trimming shortened V by 5 bases and J by 3 bases, and 20 bases separated the two germline ends. In germline, CDR1 is SEHNR, CDR2 FQNEAQ (reference sequence). The CDR3 spans 16 residues.

The chain joins TRBV7-9 to TRBJ2-1; D remains ambiguous. The CDR3 runs to 11 residues. Trimming removed 2 bases from V and 6 bases from J, with 2 bases in between. CDR1 is SEHNR and CDR2 is FQNEAQ in the germline V gene (reference sequence). CDR3 coding DNA: TGTGCCAGCAGCTTAAGCAATGAGCAGTTCTTC. This encodes CASSLSNEQFF.